This TCR beta chain was sequenced during a study of radiotherapy plus CTLA-4 blockade in lung cancer. Trimming removed 0 bases from V and 1 base from J; junction bases left unmatched: 5. The length of the CDR3 is 19 residues. Germline V gives CDR1 SGHTA, CDR2 FQGTGA. The data were produced by immunoSEQ multiplex PCR, yet TCRdb's version contains in-frame clones alone and is incomplete. The sample includes roughly 120,000 clones, 81% of them seen just once. This sample comprised peripheral blood, obtained from a patient treated with radiotherapy plus ipilimumab. The clonotype originates from a human donor with non-small cell lung cancer that progressed on radiotherapy plus ipilimumab. Some clones in this sample may be carry-over from other donors' samples. This chain joins TRBV7-3 and TRBJ2-1; the match to TRBD2 covers 14 bases. CDR3 DNA sequence: TGTGCCAGCAGCTTAACCTGGACTAGCGGGGGGCTTTCCTACAATGAGCAGTTCTTC. It translates to CASSLTWTSGGLSYNEQFF.